Shown below are 5 T cell receptor beta chains from a single sample sequenced in a study of shared clonotypes between healthy human individuals. Terminally differentiated effector memory CD45RA+ cells were excluded by CCR7 positive selection of CD45RO-negative cells. The assay was immunoSEQ multiplex PCR, and TCRdb's table has in-frame clones only and misses some. The data show around 2.1 million clones, about 93% seen once. Sequencing was carried out using naive CD8+ T cells from PBMCs. The origin of the receptors is a young man in good health. Some clones in this sample may be carry-over from other donors' samples.

The gene calls are TRBV19 and TRBJ2-7, with 7 bases lining up with TRBD1. This CDR3 contains 12 residues. Trimming removed 4 bases from V and 5 bases from J; junction bases left unmatched: 2. Germline values: CDR1 LNHDA, CDR2 SQIVND (reference sequence). DNA for the CDR3: TGTGCCAGTAGTACGACAGGGAACGAGCAGTACTTC. Its protein is CASSTTGNEQYF. Full variable domain (rest looked up from reference TRBV19 and TRBJ2-7): DGGITQSPKYLFRKEGQNVTLSCEQNLNHDAMYWYRQDPGQGLRLIYYSQIVNDFQKGDIAEGYSVSREKKESFPLTVTSAQKNPTAFYLCASSTTGNEQYFGPGTRLTVT.

V usage is TRBV27 and J usage is TRBJ2-5; D is undetermined. Trimming stripped 6 bases from V and 1 base from J, with 12 bases between. Per the germline V gene, CDR1 is MNHEY and CDR2 is SMNVEV (reference sequence). CDR3 length equals 14 residues. The CDR3 reads CASSRFGPQETQYF. The DNA of the CDR3 is TGTGCCAGCAGCCGTTTTGGGCCCCAAGAGACCCAGTACTTC.

The chain uses TRBV7-9 and TRBJ1-2; D call uncertain. The CDR3 length is 15 residues. The V and J ends lost 1 base and 4 bases respectively, with 13 bases between them. From germline, CDR1 is SEHNR and CDR2 FQNEAQ (reference sequence). The CDR3 DNA reads TGTGCCAGCAGCTTAGGACAACGAGAAGGCTATGGCTACACCTTC. Amino acid sequence: CASSLGQREGYGYTF.

This chain connects TRBV27 to TRBJ2-7; D gene ambiguous. This CDR3 is built from 15 residues. Looked up from germline, CDR1 is MNHEY and CDR2 is SMNVEV (reference sequence). V dropped 0 bases and J dropped 2 bases, with 11 bases sitting between them. The CDR3, as DNA: TGTGCCAGCAGTTTATCATATTTGGCGACCTACGAGCAGTACTTC. Translating gives CASSLSYLATYEQYF.

This clone was seen only once. The rearrangement uses TRBV9 and TRBJ2-1, with D maybe TRBD1 (6 bases). CDR1 and CDR2 from the germline V gene are SGDLS and YYNGEE. V lost 3 bases to trimming and J lost 8 bases, with 15 bases between them. The CDR3 loop spans 14 amino acids. CDR3 amino acids: CASSATLGAYEQFF. In DNA, the CDR3 is TGTGCCAGCAGCGCAACTTTGGGGGCGTATGAGCAGTTCTTC.